These 21 T cell receptor beta chains were sequenced from one sample in a study of cytomegalovirus exposure and HLA in healthy donors (dated by TCRdb to about 2017). Library construction relied on the immunoSEQ multiplex PCR assay. The multiplex PCR relied on a mix of 60 forward primers for TCR Vbeta segments and 13 reverse primers for TCR Jbeta segments. TCRdb re-hosts the immuneACCESS table, in-frame sequences only. Its copies lack some clones; in the studies checked, an unresolved V gene accounts for under half of them, and the cause for the rest is not known. This sample comprises about 100,000 clones, around 76% of them detected only once. The biggest ten clones account for 4% of the sample. The source material was PBMCs. These receptors were collected from a woman aged 50 to 65 in good health and CMV-seropositive.

The rearrangement uses TRBV7-2 and TRBJ2-3; no reliable D call. The ends were cut back, 3 bases at V and 3 bases at J, with 7 bases in the middle. The CDR3 is 13 amino acids. Germline loops: CDR1 SGHTA, CDR2 FQGNSA. The CDR3 DNA sequence: TGTGCCAGCAGCTTTTTAGTGACAGATACGCAGTATTTT. This sequence encodes CASSFLVTDTQYF.

The chain carries TRBV4-1 and TRBJ2-7, with 9 bases lining up with TRBD1. V was clipped by 4 bases and J by 2 bases; unmatched bases: 6. The germline CDR1 and CDR2 sequences are MGHRA and YSYEKL. The CDR3 extends over 15 amino acids. The CDR3 DNA follows: TGCGCCAGCAGCCCGTCGGGACAGGGCACCTACGAGCAGTACTTC. It specifies CASSPSGQGTYEQYF.

This clone appeared a single time. The rearrangement joins TRBV5-4 to TRBJ1-6; 9 bases line up with TRBD1. V shed 4 bases and J 6 bases; nucleotides not matched to a gene: 5. Germline lookup yields CDR1 SGHNT and CDR2 YYREEE (reference sequence). The CDR3 loop spans 15 amino acids. The CDR3 is CASSPGQGFNSPLHF. CDR3 sequence (DNA): TGTGCCAGCAGCCCCGGACAGGGGTTTAATTCACCCCTCCACTTT.

J is TRBJ2-3 and V is TRBV2; 11 positions match TRBD2. Trimming cost V 8 bases and J 3 bases; bases outside gene matches: 4. Germline-derived CDR1 and CDR2 are SNHLY and FYNNEI. The CDR3 runs 14 residues. The CDR3 DNA reads TGTGCCAGCCGAAGACTAGCGGGGACAGATACGCAGTATTTT. Its protein product is CASRRLAGTDTQYF.

This sequence joins TRBV6-1 and TRBJ1-4; 9 nucleotides align to TRBD1. From germline, CDR1 is MNHNS and CDR2 SASEGT. The CDR3 is 18 residues long. J was trimmed by 2 bases and V by 4 bases; bases with no gene match: 11. The CDR3 loop is CASSGRDRAFWTNEKLFF. Written as DNA, the CDR3 is TGTGCCAGCAGTGGCCGGGACAGGGCGTTCTGGACTAATGAAAAACTGTTTTTT.

The genes are TRBV7-2 and TRBJ2-5; 9 bases are a match to TRBD2. Unmatched junction bases numbered 9, after V lost 1 base and J lost 0 bases. The CDR3 spans 18 residues. CDR1 and CDR2 from the germline V gene are SGHTA and FQGNSA. The CDR3 DNA is TGTGCCAGCAGCTTAGACGGCCTAGCGGGGTTCTACCAAGAGACCCAGTACTTC. This codes for CASSLDGLAGFYQETQYF.

The CDR3 loop is CASSLLRGSRTDTQYF. In DNA form, the CDR3 reads TGTGCCAGCAGTTTACTACGGGGATCCCGCACAGATACGCAGTATTTT. This chain links TRBV27 with TRBJ2-3; a possible D gene is TRBD2 (5 bases). The CDR3 spans 16 residues. The V gene lost 2 bases and the J gene lost 1 base, with 13 bases spanning the gap. Germline V lookup: CDR1 MNHEY, CDR2 SMNVEV (reference sequence).

V and J are TRBV5-1 and TRBJ1-1; 7 bases fit TRBD1. This CDR3 spans 15 amino acids. The V gene end was trimmed by 3 bases and the J gene end by 3 bases; junction bases not matched to a gene: 8. Germline lookup yields CDR1 SGHRS and CDR2 YFSETQ. CDR3 amino acids: CASSSTGEGYTEAFF. For the CDR3, the DNA is TGCGCCAGCAGCTCTACAGGGGAAGGGTACACTGAAGCTTTCTTT.

This clone showed up just once. In DNA, the CDR3 is TGTGCCAGCAGTGAAGCGCTCAGGGGCGAGCAGTACTTC. Amino acid sequence: CASSEALRGEQYF. The rearrangement uses TRBV6-1 and TRBJ2-7; tentatively, D is TRBD1 (6 bases). V was clipped by 0 bases and J by 6 bases, with 9 bases between them. The germline V gene has CDR1 MNHNS and CDR2 SASEGT. The CDR3 totals 13 residues.

This rearrangement joins TRBV27 to TRBJ2-1; D gene ambiguous. V was pared by 6 bases and J by 8 bases, with 11 bases between. CDR3 length: 12 residues. Germline assignment: CDR1 MNHEY and CDR2 SMNVEV (reference sequence). CDR3 amino acids: CASRRSVDEQFF. CDR3 bases: TGTGCCAGCAGGCGATCCGTTGATGAGCAGTTCTTC.

The chain has TRBV29-1 and TRBJ2-3; D is undetermined. Trimming removed 3 bases from V and 4 bases from J, with 11 bases in between. CDR1 and CDR2 (germline): SQVTM, ANQGSEA. This CDR3 is built from 13 residues. CDR3 sequence (DNA): TGCAGCGTTGAGGGCCTCGCCGCAGATACGCAGTATTTT. Translation gives CSVEGLAADTQYF.

This clone was recorded only once. The V gene is TRBV7-6, the J gene TRBJ2-2, with 7 positions matching TRBD1. The CDR3 is made up of 18 amino acids. Looked up from germline, CDR1 is SGHVS and CDR2 is FNYEAQ. V lost 1 base to trimming and J lost 2 bases; unmatched junction nucleotides: 10. The DNA for the CDR3 is TGTGCCAGCAGCTTAGTTCCCCCAGGACAGGTTAACACCGGGGAGCTGTTTTTT. Its translation: CASSLVPPGQVNTGELFF.

V usage is TRBV5-1 and J usage is TRBJ1-1; 8 bases are shared with TRBD1. CDR3 length: 16 amino acids. The germline gives CDR1 SGHRS, CDR2 YFSETQ. With V trimmed by 7 bases and J by 0 bases, 11 bases remained unmatched. The CDR3 sequence: CASYTDRVGMNTEAFF. CDR3 nucleotide sequence: TGCGCCAGCTATACGGACAGGGTGGGAATGAACACTGAAGCTTTCTTT.

V and J are TRBV9 and TRBJ2-6; D perhaps matches TRBD2 (6 bases). Germline V gene data show CDR1 as SGDLS and CDR2 as YYNGEE. V was cut by 4 bases and J by 1 base, with 15 bases left in between. The CDR3 sequence is 17 residues long. CDR3 region: CASSLGTRGSGANVLTF. In DNA form, the CDR3 reads TGTGCCAGCAGCCTGGGGACTCGGGGTTCTGGGGCCAACGTCCTGACTTTC.

This clone was seen a single time. Other DNA sequences of this sample code for an identical CDR3. J is TRBJ2-7 and V is TRBV9, with 7 bases aligning to TRBD1. The V gene's germline CDR1 is SGDLS and CDR2 YYNGEE. V was pared by 0 bases and J by 2 bases, with 2 bases of the junction left unmatched. The CDR3 has 14 amino acids. The CDR3 reads CASSVGQGAYEQYF. The CDR3 DNA sequence: TGTGCCAGCAGCGTAGGACAGGGCGCCTACGAGCAGTACTTC.

This clone was counted only a few times. The V gene is TRBV4-1, the J gene TRBJ1-5; the D is unclear. Germline CDR1 is MGHRA and CDR2 is YSYEKL. The germline V and J ends were trimmed by 0 bases and 0 bases, with 6 bases remaining between them. This CDR3 is 15 amino acids long. CDR3 coding DNA: TGCGCCAGCAGCCAAGATAGCTATAGCAATCAGCCCCAGCATTTT. This encodes CASSQDSYSNQPQHF.

The CDR3 is CASSLGSAGSYEQYF. The CDR3 DNA is TGTGCCAGCAGCTTAGGATCCGCGGGGTCCTACGAGCAGTACTTC. The J gene is TRBJ2-7, the V gene TRBV7-8; perhaps TRBD2 as D (6 bases). The CDR3 spans 15 residues. CDR1 is SGHVS, CDR2 FQNEAQ, per germline. Trimming cost V 1 base and J 1 base, with 11 bases left between them.

The J gene is TRBJ1-4, the V gene TRBV6-5, with D tentatively TRBD1 (5 bases). The CDR3 totals 14 residues. Germline V gene sequence: CDR1 MNHEY, CDR2 SVGAGI. Trimming shortened V by 0 bases and J by 8 bases, and 10 bases separated the two germline ends. The CDR3 protein is CASSYSGREEKLFF. The CDR3 coding sequence is TGTGCCAGCAGTTACTCAGGCAGGGAAGAAAAACTGTTTTTT.

The V call is TRBV27, the J call TRBJ2-7; 12 nucleotides line up with TRBD2. This CDR3 region has 15 residues. CDR1 and CDR2 (germline): MNHEY, SMNVEV (reference sequence). V lost 2 bases to trimming and J lost 3 bases; unmatched junction nucleotides: 2. The CDR3 loop is CASSLRLAGVYEQYF. The CDR3 region has the DNA TGTGCCAGCAGTTTACGACTAGCGGGAGTCTACGAGCAGTACTTC.

The chain combines TRBV2 with TRBJ2-5, with TRBD2 as a possible D gene (6 bases). The DNA end is more similar to TRBJ2-7, so the J call may be wrong. The CDR3 runs 13 residues. Per germline, CDR1 SNHLY and CDR2 FYNNEI. As DNA, the CDR3 is TGTGCCAGCAGTGACGGAGGGACCTACGAGCAGTACTTC. It codes for CASSDGGTYEQYF.

This clone occurred a few times. The chain employs TRBV7-9 and TRBJ2-7, with 10 bases lining up with TRBD2. This CDR3 is built from 13 residues. With 8 bases clipped from V and 3 bases from J, the junction kept 4 bases outside the gene matches. In germline, CDR1 is SEHNR, CDR2 FQNEAQ (reference sequence). The DNA of the CDR3 is TGTGCCAGCGGCCTAGCGGGAGTCTACGAGCAGTACTTC. Its protein product is CASGLAGVYEQYF.